This T cell receptor (beta chain) was sequenced during a study of blood T cells in healthy people across ages (dated by TCRdb to between 2015 and 2016). Study-wide context: In model experiments, roughly one uniquely barcoded TCR beta cDNA molecule per two T cells was captured by template switching. To track age-related changes in TCR beta repertoire diversity, the study relied on deep sequencing normalized with unique cDNA molecular identifiers. The donors were divided into four age groups: young (average around 17 years), middle-aged (about 39), aged (approximately 62) and long-lived (82). To avoid experimental bias, donors of different ages were distributed randomly across sequencing lanes. The study analyzed two additional independent replicas of 1 million unique cDNA reads from the same blood draw for two donors, one aged 18 to 29 and one aged 80 or older.

The roughly 39 donors, aged about 6 to 95 years, were systemically healthy Caucasian individuals from Russia. Roughly 11 milliliters of peripheral blood were drawn from each donor into EDTA-treated Vacutainer tubes. Ficoll-Paque density-gradient centrifugation was used to isolate PBMCs, with at least 7 million per sample. Trizol reagent was used to extract total RNA from PBMCs, with at least 6 micrograms per sample. For every donor, flow cytometry on a PBMC aliquot measured the percentage of naive CD45RAhigh/CD27high T cells. Study-wide findings and limitations: Compared with the aged group, the long-lived group had more naive CD4+ T cells, fewer expanded clones and increased TCR diversity, a pattern suggesting age selection. Estimates of total diversity based on one million sequenced T cells were regarded as lower bounds and as underestimates. Bulk unsorted PBMC profiling prevented conclusive comparison of naive and antigen-experienced compartments. The percentage of naive T cells measured by flow cytometry correlated strongly with observed TCR beta diversity. The CMV infection status of donors was not known, potentially confounding age-related changes in expanded clonotypes. Observed TCR beta diversity per million T cells fell roughly linearly with age, and a significant reduction was already apparent by age approximately 41.

Library preparation used 5' RACE. Reads for this sample came from an Illumina HiSeq 2500. The second PCR ran for roughly 7 to 12 cycles and used a J-beta primer mix along with a sample-barcoded 5' primer. A unique molecular identifier was introduced onto each TCR beta cDNA molecule by a template-switch 5' adaptor carrying 12 random nucleotides. At least 2.5 million CDR3-containing paired-end reads were obtained from each sample. First-strand cDNA synthesis was performed from all RNA using the Mint cDNA synthesis kit, with priming by a TRBC-specific oligonucleotide. After uracil-DNA glycosylase treatment, a first 18-cycle PCR used universal primers M1SS and BC2_uni_R on all cDNA. In the authors' own workflow: For normalization, 1 million high-quality reads were randomly selected from each sample, with every read carrying a distinct molecular identifier. Reads sharing molecular identifiers were discarded rather than binned into consensus sequences. MiTCR, set to a Q25 quality threshold and the strictest error-elimination algorithm, was used for CDR3 identification, clonotype clustering and error correction. A nonparametric unseen species model using Euler transformation provided a lower-bound estimate of total TCR beta diversity. Starting from the raw public reads, TCRdb applied fastp trimming at Q25, assembled clones with MiXCR and retained in-frame beta chains. Rows matching on CDR3 protein sequence are summarized as one entry with the most common DNA and genes. TCRdb's processing, not the authors' own work, is the source of the V and J calls. The sample table contains roughly 1,300,000 distinct CDR3 sequences; only one count was recorded for approximately 63% of them. The ten largest clonotypes hold 5.5% to 8% of the sample.

Comments on this clonotype: Its cognate antigen has yet to be identified. No base quality information exists; no much larger clone differs at one position.

CDR1 and CDR2, looked up from the germline V gene, are SGHDT and YYEEEE. A distance of 9 bases separates the germline ends of V and J, which lose 0 bases and 0 bases respectively. Counted from cysteine to phenylalanine, this CDR3 has 15 amino acids. CDR3 DNA only is kept here, 45 bases in frame from base 1. This receptor was taken from a man aged 18 to 30 in good health. Sequenced material: blood. The rearranged segments are TRBV5-6 and TRBJ1-1; the D gene cannot be resolved reliably. The nucleotides are TGTGCCAGCAGCTTGGCTGGGGTCATGAACACTGAAGCTTTCTTT. This codes for CASSLAGVMNTEAFF.